This TCR beta chain was obtained from a study of shared clonotypes between healthy human individuals. Study background: CD4 naive cells filled three plates per donor, CD4 memory three, CD8 naive two and CD8 memory one.

Genomic DNA of each subset was evenly split across several immunoSEQ plates. Sequencing was performed with immunoSEQ multiplex PCR; in TCRdb, only in-frame clones are kept and a portion is missing. The data contain some 660,000 clones, around 78% of them singletons. V was cut by 4 bases and J by 0 bases, with 13 bases left in between. CDR1 is LNHDA and CDR2 is SQIVND in the germline V gene (reference sequence). CDR3 length equals 16 residues. The sequence was collected from a woman aged 30 to 39 in good health. Sequenced sample: memory CD4+ T cells sorted from blood. The subset: CD45RA-negative fraction. V usage is TRBV19 and J usage is TRBJ1-5, with D possibly matching TRBD1 (6 bases). This CDR3 is CASSTLGGGSNQPQHF. The CDR3 DNA is TGTGCCAGTAGTACCCTTGGGGGCGGTAGCAATCAGCCCCAGCATTTT.